Following are 3 T cell receptor beta chains from one sample sequenced in a study of Graves' ophthalmopathy and Graves' hyperthyroidism. RNA transcripts provided the template for amplifying TCR beta CDR3 regions. The library came from an HTBI-primed first-round RT-PCR and a second-round multiplex PCR. MiXCR, run by TCRdb on the multiplex PCR reads, gives a single entry per CDR3 protein. Of roughly 230,000 distinct CDR3 sequences in the sample, about 22% were seen once. The sequencing input was peripheral blood. The receptors come from a woman in her forties or fifties with Graves' ophthalmopathy.

In this sample, this clonotype turned up many times. The chain uses TRBV30 and TRBJ1-5; 8 bases are a match to TRBD1. Germline CDR1 GTSNPN, CDR2 SVGIG (reference sequence). CDR3 size: 13 residues. V shed 5 bases, J shed 6 bases, and the junction held 6 bases outside the gene matches. The CDR3 nucleotides read TGTGCCTGGGCGGACAGGGAGGCTCAGCCCCAGCATTTT. It translates to CAWADREAQPQHF. The whole variable domain, remainder taken from reference TRBV30 and TRBJ1-5, is SQTIHQWPATLVQPVGSPLSLECTVEGTSNPNLYWYRQAAGRGLQLLFYSVGIGQISSEVPQNLSASRPQDRQFILSSKKLLLSDSGFYLCAWADREAQPQHFGDGTRLSIL.

The chain links TRBV12-3 or TRBV12-4 to TRBJ1-1; no firm D call. The CDR3 runs 13 residues. V lost 8 bases and J 6 bases, leaving 16 bases between the germline ends. CDR3 region: CASQPWELAEAFF. The CDR3, as DNA: TGTGCCAGCCAACCATGGGAACTCGCTGAAGCTTTCTTT.

The chain recombines TRBV28 with TRBJ1-6; TRBD1 matches 8 bases. The junction had 6 bases not matched to a gene; V was cut back by 6 bases and J by 5 bases. Germline-derived CDR1 and CDR2 are MDHEN and SYDVKM. The CDR3 totals 15 residues. CDR3 region: CASSPVGQDNSPLHF. The CDR3 DNA sequence: TGTGCCAGCAGCCCGGTGGGACAGGATAATTCACCCCTCCACTTT.